This T cell receptor beta chain was identified during a study of CD8 T cells in ankylosing spondylitis listed by TCRdb under 2017. In the study overall: To find TCR variants linked to disease, the study profiled T cell receptor beta repertoires in ankylosing spondylitis patients and healthy donors. The whole study cohort included 95 to 130 healthy donors and under 30 ankylosing spondylitis patients. Peripheral blood samples were taken, and synovial fluid was additionally collected from ankylosing spondylitis patients.

TCRdb lists the instrument as Illumina HiSeq 2500. Quantitative 5'-RACE with molecular barcodes was the method used to prepare the TCR beta libraries. Processing in the source paper ran as follows. A new computational method based on a probabilistic model of VDJ rearrangement was used to identify disease-linked TCR variants. TCRdb reanalyzed the raw reads on its own, using fastp at Q25 for trimming and MiXCR for clone calling, and kept in-frame beta chains. Every CDR3 protein is listed once, alongside the most common genes and DNA of its rows. The V and J calls come from TCRdb's annotation, not from the publication. Across this sample there are some 87,000 distinct CDR3 sequences, with around 10% seen only once. The ten top clones hold over 4.5% of the sample. About this clonotype itself: It lacks a known antigen. It has no much larger one-base neighbor in the sample; base qualities were not kept.

Reading the germline V gene gives CDR1 KGHSH and CDR2 LQKENI. V was cut back by 1 base and J by 0 bases, leaving a gap of 10 bases between them. The CDR3 contains 15 residues, cysteine and phenylalanine counted. The DNA shown is the 45-base CDR3, in frame from base 1. The study at large found these results: Blood from ankylosing spondylitis patients appeared to be characterized by a TCR beta motif composed of under 10 highly homologous amino acid variants. Some of the motif variants had been reported before in the synovial fluid and blood of reactive arthritis patients, a finding that suggests common disease-initiation mechanisms. The disease-linked clones were reported as significantly enriched in matched synovial fluid samples from ankylosing spondylitis patients. A CD8+ phenotype was shown by the disease-linked clones, which were found at relatively low frequencies in peripheral blood.

The clonotype comes from a male donor with ankylosing spondylitis or in good health (not recorded which). Material: blood, either unsorted or a sorted T cell fraction (not recorded which). This chain is built from TRBV18 and TRBJ2-7; the D region is possibly TRBD1 or TRBD2, each matching across 6 bases. The CDR3 region has the sequence CASSPRTGASYEQYF. The DNA reads TGTGCCAGCTCACCACGAACGGGGGCCTCCTACGAGCAGTACTTC.